The rows below give T cell receptor beta chains drawn from one sample of a study of OX40 agonist ivuxolimab in advanced cancers. Only in-frame clones appear in the TCRdb table, and some are missing; sequencing was by immunoSEQ multiplex PCR. The sample yields around 60,000 clones, roughly nine tenths seen once. Specimen: CD4+ or CD8+ T cells sorted from blood, collected in a trial of the OX40 agonist ivuxolimab. Source of these receptors: an adult with an advanced solid tumor such as melanoma, head and neck, liver or kidney cancer. CDR3s include the opening cysteine and the closing phenylalanine or tryptophan. A D gene is named only where the DNA matches it firmly. A clone size is listed for some rows: how often the clone was seen (once, few, many), or a class if it is expanded.

clone size	V gene	J gene	CDR3 length	D gene	CDR3 protein	CDR3 DNA
-	TRBV28	TRBJ1-2	15	TRBD1	CASSKPGTGNYGYTF	TGTGCCAGCAGTAAACCCGGGACAGGGAACTATGGCTACACCTTC
-	TRBV5-1	TRBJ1-3	13	-	CASSLDPGNTIYF	TGCGCCAGCAGCTTGGATCCAGGAAACACCATATATTTT
-	TRBV7-2	TRBJ1-2	15	-	CASSRARTGNYGYTF	TGTGCCAGCAGCCGAGCCAGGACGGGGAACTATGGCTACACCTTC
-	TRBV11-2	TRBJ2-7	14	TRBD1	CASRRDRGVYEQYF	TGTGCCAGCAGACGGGACAGGGGGGTTTACGAGCAGTACTTC
-	TRBV7-8	TRBJ1-1	15	TRBD1	CASAPWTGFDTEAFF	TGTGCCAGCGCTCCCTGGACAGGGTTCGACACTGAAGCTTTCTTT
-	TRBV7-3	TRBJ2-7	14	-	CASSVNPGAGEQYF	TGTGCCAGCAGCGTAAATCCAGGGGCGGGTGAGCAGTACTTC
-	TRBV28	TRBJ1-2	13	-	CASSLIGRAGYTF	TGTGCCAGCAGTTTAATAGGGAGGGCTGGCTACACCTTC
-	TRBV6-5	TRBJ1-2	14	-	CASSSLRGVYGYTF	TGTGCCAGCAGTTCCCTTAGGGGGGTCTATGGCTACACCTTC
-	TRBV6-1	TRBJ2-2	17	-	CASSEPPGGSNTGELFF	TGTGCCAGCAGTGAACCCCCCGGGGGCTCGAACACCGGGGAGCTGTTTTTT
-	TRBV28	TRBJ1-2	15	TRBD1	CASSFAGQGARGYTF	TGTGCCAGCAGTTTTGCGGGACAGGGGGCGCGTGGCTACACCTTC
-	TRBV18	TRBJ1-4	13	TRBD1	CASSPGQGEKLFF	TGTGCCAGCTCACCGGGACAGGGTGAAAAACTGTTTTTT
-	TRBV11-2	TRBJ1-2	14	-	CASSLVQGTNGYTF	TGTGCCAGCAGCTTAGTTCAGGGTACGAATGGCTACACCTTC
once	TRBV18	TRBJ2-6	18	TRBD1	CASSPPGQGPSGANVLTF	TGTGCCAGCTCACCACCTGGACAGGGGCCCTCTGGGGCCAACGTCCTGACTTTC
-	TRBV7-9	TRBJ1-5	13	-	CASSKDRYQPQHF	TGTGCCAGCAGCAAGGACCGCTATCAGCCCCAGCATTTT
-	TRBV5-1	TRBJ2-7	15	-	CASSLGLGLSYEQYF	TGCGCCAGCAGCCTGGGGTTGGGGCTGTCGTACGAGCAGTACTTC
-	TRBV5-3	TRBJ2-7	13	TRBD1	CARSPRTGREQYF	TGTGCCAGAAGCCCGCGGACAGGGAGGGAGCAGTACTTC
-	TRBV27	TRBJ1-1	16	-	CASSSLPKGLNTEAFF	TGTGCCAGCAGTTCTCTTCCGAAGGGATTGAACACTGAAGCTTTCTTT
-	TRBV10-2	TRBJ1-1	16	-	CASSEMVGRGDTEAFF	TGCGCCAGCAGTGAGATGGTAGGCCGTGGCGACACTGAAGCTTTCTTT
-	TRBV11-2	TRBJ1-6	16	TRBD1	CASSLAPGTVNSPLHF	TGTGCCAGCAGCTTAGCACCCGGGACAGTCAATTCACCCCTCCACTTT
once	TRBV7-2	TRBJ1-2	16	TRBD1	CASSLGPGQGTYGYTF	TGTGCCAGCAGCTTAGGACCGGGACAGGGCACCTATGGCTACACCTTC
once	TRBV2	TRBJ2-4	17	TRBD1	CARNRDREFGAKNIQYF	TGTGCCAGAAACCGGGACAGGGAGTTTGGAGCCAAAAACATTCAGTACTTC
-	TRBV5-1	TRBJ2-7	14	TRBD2	CASSTLGGTYEQYF	TGCGCCAGCAGCACACTCGGGGGGACCTACGAGCAGTACTTC
-	TRBV7-8	TRBJ2-7	12	-	CASSTDSYEQYF	TGTGCCAGCAGCACGGACTCCTACGAGCAGTACTTC
-	TRBV5-6	TRBJ1-2	15	TRBD1	CASSEARGGAYGYTF	TGTGCCAGCAGCGAGGCCAGGGGGGGCGCCTATGGCTACACCTTC
-	TRBV6-1	TRBJ1-2	14	-	CASSAFPGAQGYTF	TGTGCCAGCAGTGCCTTCCCAGGGGCTCAGGGCTACACCTTC
-	TRBV19	TRBJ2-1	18	TRBD2	CASSTEAVAGGYAREQFF	TGTGCCAGTAGTACAGAGGCCGTAGCGGGGGGATATGCTCGGGAGCAGTTCTTC
-	TRBV23-1	TRBJ2-3	19	-	CATPKGVLRGIPSIDTQYF	TGCGCCACCCCGAAGGGAGTTCTTCGAGGCATCCCTAGCATCGATACGCAGTATTTT
-	TRBV6-5	TRBJ1-6	13	-	CASSPQGVSPLHF	TGTGCCAGCAGTCCACAGGGAGTCTCACCCCTCCACTTT
-	TRBV7-3	TRBJ1-1	13	-	CASSLQMNTEAFF	TGTGCCAGCAGCCTTCAGATGAACACTGAAGCTTTCTTT
-	TRBV19	TRBJ1-5	15	-	CASSIEGYSNQPQHF	TGTGCCAGTAGTATAGAAGGGTATAGCAATCAGCCCCAGCATTTT
-	TRBV2	TRBJ2-2	13	-	CASSATYTGELFF	TGTGCCAGCAGTGCGACTTACACCGGGGAGCTGTTTTTT
-	TRBV7-9	TRBJ2-1	14	TRBD1	CASSWGQKPNEQFF	TGTGCCAGCAGTTGGGGACAGAAGCCCAATGAGCAGTTCTTC
-	TRBV7-9	TRBJ1-5	14	-	CASSLEGGNQPQHF	TGTGCCAGCAGCTTAGAGGGAGGGAATCAGCCCCAGCATTTT
-	TRBV5-4	TRBJ2-2	18	TRBD2	CASSKGLAGGRGTGELFF	TGTGCCAGCAGCAAAGGACTAGCGGGGGGGCGTGGCACCGGGGAGCTGTTTTTT
-	TRBV6-1	TRBJ1-4	15	TRBD1	CASSEDGRGTEKLFF	TGTGCCAGCAGTGAAGACGGCAGGGGGACTGAAAAACTGTTTTTT
-	TRBV6-5	TRBJ1-5	14	-	CASSPTYSRGPQHF	TGTGCCAGCTCCCCCACGTACAGTCGAGGGCCCCAGCATTTT
-	TRBV30	TRBJ2-7	14	-	CAWTTGTYDYEQYF	TGTGCCTGGACAACGGGGACCTACGATTACGAGCAGTACTTC
-	TRBV4-2	TRBJ2-7	15	-	CASSREEDGSYEQYF	TGTGCCAGCAGCCGCGAGGAGGACGGATCCTACGAGCAGTACTTC
-	TRBV29-1	TRBJ2-5	13	-	CSVKGTPQETQYF	TGCAGCGTGAAAGGGACCCCACAAGAGACCCAGTACTTC
-	TRBV7-2	TRBJ1-2	14	-	CASSLAERGYGYTF	TGTGCCAGCAGCTTAGCGGAGCGGGGCTATGGCTACACCTTC
-	TRBV30	TRBJ1-2	13	TRBD1	CAWSNRGDYGYTF	TGTGCCTGGAGTAACAGGGGAGACTATGGCTACACCTTC
-	TRBV25-1	TRBJ2-2	13	-	CASSTVNTGELFF	TGTGCCAGCTCGACGGTGAACACCGGGGAGCTGTTTTTT
once	TRBV5-1	TRBJ2-1	15	TRBD2	CASSLALAGVNEQFF	TGCGCCAGCAGCTTGGCACTAGCGGGAGTCAATGAGCAGTTCTTC
-	TRBV30	TRBJ1-5	14	-	CAWSVTGFNQPQHF	TGTGCCTGGAGTGTCACGGGGTTCAATCAGCCCCAGCATTTT
-	TRBV2	TRBJ2-5	15	TRBD2	CASSGSGGYQETQYF	TGTGCCAGCAGTGGTAGCGGGGGGTACCAAGAGACCCAGTACTTC
once	TRBV7-8	TRBJ2-2	15	TRBD1	CASSWTGSYTGELFF	TGTGCCAGCAGCTGGACAGGATCCTACACCGGGGAGCTGTTTTTT
once	TRBV19	TRBJ1-2	16	TRBD1	CASSITPDRDRRGYTF	TGTGCCAGTAGTATTACCCCCGACAGGGACCGTCGCGGCTACACCTTC
once	TRBV5-8	TRBJ2-5	16	TRBD2	CASSPLLAGGQETQYF	TGTGCCAGCAGCCCCTTACTAGCGGGAGGGCAAGAGACCCAGTACTTC
-	TRBV4-1	TRBJ2-3	13	TRBD1	CASGGQGADTQYF	TGCGCCAGCGGGGGACAGGGAGCAGATACGCAGTATTTT
-	TRBV9	TRBJ1-5	15	-	CASSPSVGGNQPQHF	TGTGCCAGCAGCCCCTCAGTCGGGGGCAATCAGCCCCAGCATTTT
once	TRBV5-1	TRBJ2-3	16	TRBD2	CASRSRTSGSTDTQYF	TGCGCCAGCAGGTCCCGGACTAGCGGGAGCACAGATACGCAGTATTTT
few	TRBV30	TRBJ1-1	11	-	CAWGRVAEAFF	TGTGCCTGGGGGAGGGTCGCTGAAGCTTTCTTT
-	TRBV7-3	TRBJ2-2	16	TRBD2	CASSTNSGSGTGELFF	TGTGCCAGCAGCACGAATAGCGGGAGCGGCACCGGGGAGCTGTTTTTT